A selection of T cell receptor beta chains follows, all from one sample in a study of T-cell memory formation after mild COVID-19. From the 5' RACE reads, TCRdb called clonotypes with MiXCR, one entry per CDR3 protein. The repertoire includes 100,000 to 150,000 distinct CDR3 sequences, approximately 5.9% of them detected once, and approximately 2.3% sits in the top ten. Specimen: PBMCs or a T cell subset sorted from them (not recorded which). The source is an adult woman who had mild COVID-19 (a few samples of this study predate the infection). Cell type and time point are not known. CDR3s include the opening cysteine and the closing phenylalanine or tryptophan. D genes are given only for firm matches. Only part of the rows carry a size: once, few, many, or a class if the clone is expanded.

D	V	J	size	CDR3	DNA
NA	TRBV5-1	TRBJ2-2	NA	CASSRMGDSNTGELFF	TGCGCCAGCAGCCGAATGGGGGATTCGAACACCGGGGAGCTGTTTTTT
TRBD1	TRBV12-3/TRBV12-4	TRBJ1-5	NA	CASSLTGGNTNQPQHF	TGTGCCAGCAGTTTAACAGGGGGCAATACAAATCAGCCCCAGCATTTT
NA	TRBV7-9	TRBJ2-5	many	CASSLTRDQETQYF	TGTGCCAGCAGCTTAACTAGGGACCAAGAGACCCAGTACTTC
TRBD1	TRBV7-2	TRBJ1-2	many	CASSSGQGYGYTF	TGTGCCAGCAGCTCCGGACAGGGGTATGGCTACACCTTC
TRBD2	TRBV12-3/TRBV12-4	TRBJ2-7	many	CASSLAGGSEQYF	TGTGCCAGCAGTTTGGCGGGGGGCTCCGAGCAGTACTTC
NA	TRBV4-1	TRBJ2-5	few	CASSQAGGAWETQYF	TGCGCCAGCAGCCAAGCTGGGGGGGCGTGGGAGACCCAGTACTTC
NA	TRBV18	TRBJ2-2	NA	CASSPRTQTTANTGELFF	TGTGCCAGCTCACCAAGGACTCAGACAACCGCGAACACCGGGGAGCTGTTTTTT
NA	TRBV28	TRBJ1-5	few	CASSTTARVGQPQHF	TGTGCCAGCAGTACCACTGCCAGGGTGGGTCAGCCCCAGCATTTT
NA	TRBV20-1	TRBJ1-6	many	CSASLGPLGDSPLHF	TGCAGTGCTAGTCTGGGCCCCCTAGGGGATTCACCCCTCCACTTT
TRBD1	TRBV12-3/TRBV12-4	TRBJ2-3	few	CARETGGESARTDTQYF	TGTGCCCGGGAGACAGGGGGCGAATCCGCCCGCACAGATACGCAGTATTTT
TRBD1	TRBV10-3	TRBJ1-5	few	CAISGDRGGQPQHF	TGTGCCATCAGCGGAGACAGGGGGGGACAGCCCCAGCATTTT
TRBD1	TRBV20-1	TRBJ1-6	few	CSARPGQGRNSPLHF	TGCAGTGCTAGGCCCGGACAGGGGAGGAATTCACCCCTCCACTTT
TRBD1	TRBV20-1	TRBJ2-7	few	CSAPDRGNEQYF	TGCAGTGCGCCGGACAGGGGAAACGAGCAGTACTTC
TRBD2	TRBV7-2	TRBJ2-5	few	CASSLAGRGLFQETQYF	TGTGCCAGCAGCTTAGCCGGGAGGGGACTTTTCCAAGAGACCCAGTACTTC
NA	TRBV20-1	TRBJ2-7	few	CSARDRTELERGASYEQYF	TGCAGTGCTAGAGATAGGACTGAATTAGAACGCGGTGCCTCCTACGAGCAGTACTTC
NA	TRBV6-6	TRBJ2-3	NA	CASRPVTSTDTQYF	TGTGCCAGCAGGCCCGTTACTAGCACAGATACGCAGTATTTT
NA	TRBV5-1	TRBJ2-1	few	CASSKGEAEQFF	TGCGCCAGCAGCAAGGGGGAGGCTGAGCAGTTCTTC
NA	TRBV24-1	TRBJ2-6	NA	CATSDAAGTRANVLTF	TGTGCCACCAGTGACGCCGCCGGGACACGGGCCAACGTCCTGACTTTC